The 20 T cell receptor beta chains presented below share a single source sample, sequenced in a study of T cell changes during pregnancy in multiple sclerosis. Some clones are missing from TCRdb's copy, which holds only in-frame ones; the method was immunoSEQ multiplex PCR. The sample holds 85,000 to 130,000 clones, around 90% seen once. The sequenced sample was peripheral blood, obtained before pregnancy. The origin of the receptors is a female donor with multiple sclerosis, enrolled in a pregnancy study.

This chain joins TRBV7-2 and TRBJ2-7; D unclear. The CDR3 totals 13 residues. V lost 2 bases, J lost 5 bases, and 10 bases lay in between. Germline lookup yields CDR1 SGHTA and CDR2 FQGNSA. The chain's CDR3 is CASSLLRQDEQYF. DNA of the CDR3: TGTGCCAGCAGCTTATTAAGGCAGGACGAGCAGTACTTC.

The V call is TRBV7-6, the J call TRBJ2-7, with 8 bases that match TRBD1. V trimming: 1 base; J trimming: 6 bases; junction bases outside the gene matches: 11. The germline V gene has CDR1 SGHVS and CDR2 FNYEAQ. The CDR3 spans 16 residues. The CDR3 sequence: CASSLGATGGRGEQYF. The CDR3 DNA follows: TGTGCCAGCAGCTTAGGGGCTACAGGGGGAAGGGGCGAGCAGTACTTC.

Here the CDR3 reads CASSSGSGQETQYF. In DNA form, the CDR3 reads TGTGCCAGCAGCTCCGGTTCAGGACAAGAGACCCAGTACTTC. V gene TRBV11-3 combines with J gene TRBJ2-5; D is unresolved. From germline, CDR1 is SGHNT and CDR2 YENEEA. The V gene lost 4 bases and the J gene lost 2 bases, with 11 bases spanning the gap. The CDR3 has 14 residues.

The chain links TRBV5-1 to TRBJ1-4; D remains ambiguous. The V end was cut by 1 base, the J end by 8 bases, with 18 bases between. The V gene's germline CDR1 is SGHRS and CDR2 YFSETQ. The CDR3 spans 16 residues. The CDR3 nucleotides are TGCGCCAGCAGCTTGACTCCAACGGGGTATAAAGAAAAACTGTTTTTT. Protein: CASSLTPTGYKEKLFF.

This clone was detected only once. The chain combines TRBV18 with TRBJ2-1; possible D gene TRBD1, 6 bases. CDR1 and CDR2 (germline): KGHSH, LQKENI. The CDR3 is 16 residues long. Trimming shortened V by 3 bases and J by 4 bases, and 16 bases separated the two germline ends. The CDR3 DNA follows: TGTGCCAGCTCACCTCAGACAGGAATCCAATACAATGAGCAGTTCTTC. It codes for CASSPQTGIQYNEQFF.

The chain combines TRBV19 with TRBJ2-6, with D maybe TRBD1 (6 bases). Trimming shortened V by 7 bases and J by 2 bases, and 9 bases separated the two germline ends. Germline V gives CDR1 LNHDA, CDR2 SQIVND (reference sequence). The CDR3 contains 14 residues. In DNA form, the CDR3 reads TGTGCCAGTACCAACAGGGCTGGGGCCAACGTCCTGACTTTC. Its protein is CASTNRAGANVLTF.

The genes are TRBV28 and TRBJ2-1; D might be TRBD2 (7 bases). CDR3 length equals 16 residues. Germline V gene sequence: CDR1 MDHEN, CDR2 SYDVKM. Trimming cost V 8 bases and J 1 base, with 18 bases left between them. The CDR3 DNA is TGTGCCAGCGGGGGGGGCTACCTGAAATCCTACAATGAGCAGTTCTTC. Translation gives CASGGGYLKSYNEQFF.

The rearrangement joins TRBV27 to TRBJ2-2; possible D gene TRBD1, 6 bases. This CDR3 is 16 amino acids long. The germline V gene has CDR1 MNHEY and CDR2 SMNVEV (reference sequence). Trimming removed 2 bases at V and 5 bases at J, with 15 bases between. CDR3: CASSLERSGVTGELFF. Here the CDR3 DNA reads TGTGCCAGCAGTTTAGAGAGGTCAGGGGTTACCGGGGAGCTGTTTTTT.

This chain links TRBV9 with TRBJ1-5; 7 bases map to TRBD1. Per the germline V gene, CDR1 is SGDLS and CDR2 is YYNGEE. J gave up 3 bases and V 3 bases, and 3 bases lay outside the gene matches. CDR3 size: 14 residues. CDR3 in amino acids: CASSGQGSNQPQHF. The CDR3 DNA reads TGTGCCAGCAGCGGACAGGGATCCAATCAGCCCCAGCATTTT.

The chain is built from TRBV2 and TRBJ2-1, with D possibly being TRBD2 (6 bases). With 7 bases removed from V and 14 bases from J, the gap between germline ends came to 18 bases. Germline assignment: CDR1 SNHLY and CDR2 FYNNEI. CDR3 length: 12 residues. CDR3 bases: TGTGCCAGCATGCGGGGCGGGATGAGCAAGTTCTTC. It specifies CASMRGGMSKFF.

The chain employs TRBV18 and TRBJ1-1, with TRBD1 as a possible D gene (5 bases). V lost 0 bases to trimming and J lost 5 bases, with 13 bases between them. There are 15 residues in the CDR3. Germline V gene lookup returns CDR1 KGHSH and CDR2 LQKENI. The CDR3 DNA sequence: TGTGCCAGCTCACCACCGTCCGAAGGGGCGACTGAAGCTTTCTTT. As protein: CASSPPSEGATEAFF.

This sequence joins TRBV7-9 and TRBJ1-5, with D possibly being TRBD1 (6 bases). The CDR3 runs 15 residues. Germline lookup yields CDR1 SEHNR and CDR2 FQNEAQ (reference sequence). Trimming shortened V by 5 bases and J by 1 base, and 12 bases separated the two germline ends. The CDR3 protein is CASSREGGSNQPQHF. CDR3 nucleotides: TGTGCCAGCAGCCGGGAGGGGGGGAGCAATCAGCCCCAGCATTTT.

CDR3 loop: CASRGGQRDYGYTF. CDR3 DNA sequence: TGTGCCAGCAGAGGGGGCCAACGGGACTATGGCTACACCTTC. The rearrangement joins TRBV7-9 to TRBJ1-2; 7 bases are a match to TRBD1. The CDR3 has 14 residues. The ends lost 6 bases at V and 3 bases at J; junction bases unmatched: 7. Germline V CDR1 and CDR2: SEHNR, FQNEAQ (reference sequence).

This chain joins TRBV4-1 and TRBJ2-3; D not certain. CDR3 length: 16 residues. V lost 2 bases and J 5 bases, leaving 17 bases between the germline ends. Germline CDR1 and CDR2: MGHRA and YSYEKL. CDR3 protein: CASSQIYPLNGDTQYF. The CDR3 coding sequence is TGCGCCAGCAGCCAAATCTATCCTTTAAACGGAGATACGCAGTATTTT.

This clone was seen a handful of times. This chain connects TRBV29-1 to TRBJ2-7; 10 bases line up with TRBD1. This CDR3 has 14 residues. The V gene's germline CDR1 is SQVTM and CDR2 ANQGSEA. J was trimmed by 5 bases and V by 2 bases; bases with no gene match: 6. The CDR3 DNA follows: TGCAGCGTTGAACGAGGGGGACAGGGGAACGAGCAGTACTTC. Translated, it gives CSVERGGQGNEQYF.

The chain combines TRBV6-1 with TRBJ2-7; possibly TRBD1 for D (5 bases). Germline V gene sequence: CDR1 MNHNS, CDR2 SASEGT. V lost 5 bases and J lost 3, with 8 bases in between. There are 12 residues in the CDR3. The CDR3 nucleotides read TGTGCCAGCAGTTTCAGGGTCTACGAGCAGTACTTC. This encodes CASSFRVYEQYF.

The genes are TRBV27 and TRBJ2-7; 13 bases map to TRBD2. Germline CDR1 and CDR2: MNHEY and SMNVEV (reference sequence). J was trimmed by 2 bases and V by 2 bases; bases with no gene match: 6. CDR3 size: 17 residues. The CDR3 DNA is TGTGCCAGCAGTTTAAGGGTAGGGACTAGCGGGACCTACGAGCAGTACTTC. Its protein is CASSLRVGTSGTYEQYF.

The CDR3 sequence: CASSFGTGGTGELFF. The CDR3 DNA sequence: TGTGCCAGCAGCTTTGGGACAGGGGGCACCGGGGAGCTGTTTTTT. The V and J genes are TRBV7-3 and TRBJ2-2; 11 nucleotides match TRBD1. The ends lost 3 bases at V and 4 bases at J; junction bases unmatched: 1. The CDR3 length is 15 residues. The germline CDR1 and CDR2 sequences are SGHTA and FQGTGA.

The chain employs TRBV6-6 and TRBJ1-2; TRBD1 matches at 8 bases. In germline, CDR1 is MNHNY, CDR2 SVGAGI (reference sequence). The CDR3 extends over 16 amino acids. Unmatched junction bases numbered 10, after V lost 5 bases and J lost 2 bases. The CDR3 DNA reads TGTGCCAGCAGTAAACTCCAGGGGGCGAGAAACTATGGCTACACCTTC. It codes for CASSKLQGARNYGYTF.

This clone has just one count. The gene calls are TRBV2 and TRBJ2-2; TRBD1 might be the D (5 bases). V was clipped by 3 bases and J by 1 base, with 6 bases between them. The CDR3 consists of 14 residues. Germline V gives CDR1 SNHLY, CDR2 FYNNEI. The CDR3 sequence: CASSDQGNTGELFF. CDR3 coding DNA: TGTGCCAGCAGTGACCAGGGGAACACCGGGGAGCTGTTTTTT.